This T cell receptor beta chain comes out of a study of OX40 agonist ivuxolimab in advanced cancers. Background on the study: Of the participants, 40% had some prior anti-PD-1, anti-PD-L1 or anti-CTLA-4 therapy, which was allowed.

The CDR3 contains 15 residues. Germline V gives CDR1 WSHSY, CDR2 SAAADI. V lost 1 base, J lost 2 bases, and 8 bases lay in between. The count of this clone is one. Sequencing was performed with immunoSEQ multiplex PCR; in TCRdb, only in-frame clones are kept and a portion is missing. The table has approximately 12,000 clones, roughly 89% seen once. The sample in question was CD4+ or CD8+ T cells sorted from blood, obtained in a trial of the OX40 agonist ivuxolimab. The sequence was collected from an adult with an advanced solid tumor such as melanoma, head and neck, liver or kidney cancer. The chain uses TRBV10-2 and TRBJ2-2; D perhaps matches TRBD1 (6 bases). CDR3 protein: CASSEFRGNTGELFF. CDR3 DNA: TGCGCCAGCAGTGAGTTCAGGGGAAACACCGGGGAGCTGTTTTTT.